The rows below give T cell receptor beta chains drawn from one sample of a study of regulatory T cells in long-lasting Graves disease. TCRdb re-analysed the multiplex PCR reads in MiXCR, keeping a single row per CDR3 protein. This table has about 470,000 distinct CDR3 sequences, 15% appearing once. This sample also appeared in a second study, on T cells in Graves' hyperthyroidism and ophthalmopathy.

Sequencing used peripheral blood mononuclear cells (PBMCs), obtained at new diagnosis, from a patient treated with antithyroid drugs. Receptors originate from a woman aged 25 to 39 with Graves disease. The CDR3 runs from the conserved cysteine through the conserved F or W. A D gene is named only where the DNA matches it firmly. Size is omitted from some rows. Given values are once, few, many or a class for expanded clones.

J gene | V gene | D gene | clone size | CDR3 DNA | CDR3 protein
TRBJ2-3 | TRBV6-2/TRBV6-3 | TRBD2 | - | TGTGCCGTGGCGGGAGGGGCAGATACGCAGTATTTT | CAVAGGADTQYF
TRBJ1-6 | TRBV5-6 | - | few | TGTGCCAGCAGCTTGGCCGATTACACGATCCGGTCACCCCTCCACTTT | CASSLADYTIRSPLHF
TRBJ2-7 | TRBV6-2/TRBV6-3 | - | - | TGTGCCAGCAGCTACCTGGACAGCAACTACGAGCAGTACTTC | CASSYLDSNYEQYF
TRBJ2-7 | TRBV11-2 | TRBD1 | many | TGTGCCAGCAGCTCATTATGGGACAGGGGATCCTACGAGCAGTACTTC | CASSSLWDRGSYEQYF
TRBJ2-1 | TRBV12-3/TRBV12-4 | - | many | TGTGCCAGCAGTCCCCGACTAAGTAACAATGAGCAGTTCTTC | CASSPRLSNNEQFF
TRBJ2-1 | TRBV14 | - | - | TGTGCCAGCAGCCAAGGTAGGGACTTCAATGAGCAGTTCTTC | CASSQGRDFNEQFF
TRBJ2-6 | TRBV7-9 | - | few | TGTGCCAGCAGCTCTGGGGTCCATTCTGGGGCCAACGTCCTGACTTTC | CASSSGVHSGANVLTF
TRBJ2-7 | TRBV10-3 | - | few | TGTGCCATCAGTGAGTCAAGGTTGAGGAGCTCCTACGAGCAGTACTTC | CAISESRLRSSYEQYF
TRBJ2-7 | TRBV12-3/TRBV12-4 | - | many | TGTGCCAGCAGTTTGCTGACAGTTTCATCGGAGCAGTACTTC | CASSLLTVSSEQYF
TRBJ2-5 | TRBV6-4 | - | many | TGTGCCAGCAGTGCCGGGACTCAAGAGACCCAGTACTTC | CASSAGTQETQYF
TRBJ2-1 | TRBV7-9 | - | - | TGTGCCAGCAGTATTAGGGTTGGACGGAGGACGGGATACAATGAGCAGTTCTTC | CASSIRVGRRTGYNEQFF
TRBJ2-1 | TRBV6-1 | TRBD2 | - | TGTGCCAGCAGGCGGGGGGTTGCGGGAGGCCAGGAGCAGTTCTTC | CASRRGVAGGQEQFF
TRBJ2-3 | TRBV9 | TRBD2 | - | TGTGCCAGCAGCGTAGAAACCGGGACTAGCGGGAGGGGGTCAGATACGCAGTATTTT | CASSVETGTSGRGSDTQYF
TRBJ2-1 | TRBV2 | TRBD1 | - | TGTGCCAGCAGTGTTGGGACAGCTAGCACAGATACGCAGTTCTTC | CASSVGTASTDTQFF
TRBJ2-1 | TRBV27 | TRBD2 | few | TGTGCCAGCAGCCGAGCGGCGGGAGCCTCCTACAATGAGCAGTTCTTC | CASSRAAGASYNEQFF
TRBJ2-2 | TRBV19 | - | - | TGTGCCAGTCGGCGGGACAGGAACACCGGGGAGCTGTTTTTT | CASRRDRNTGELFF
TRBJ1-6 | TRBV27 | - | many | TGTGCCAGCAGTAGAGGGGGAAGGTCACCCCTCCACTTT | CASSRGGRSPLHF
TRBJ1-2 | TRBV12-3/TRBV12-4 | - | few | TGTGCCAGCACCCTCCAGGGGTATGGCTACACCTTC | CASTLQGYGYTF
TRBJ2-1 | TRBV11-2 | - | - | TGTGCCAGCAGCTTATTAACCCCCCGGACAGCCTTTACGGAGCTCTCCTACAATGAGCAGTTCTTC | CASSLLTPRTAFTELSYNEQFF
TRBJ2-7 | TRBV12-3/TRBV12-4 | - | many | TGTGCCAGCAGTTTAGAGAAAGGGTACGAGCAGTACTTC | CASSLEKGYEQYF
TRBJ2-4 | TRBV3-1 | - | many | TGTGCCAGCAGCCAAAGGGTTGGCAATGGCCAAAACATTCAGTACTTC | CASSQRVGNGQNIQYF
TRBJ2-1 | TRBV7-8 | - | many | TGTGCCAGCAGCCTCGCGACCCCGACCTCCTACAATGAGCAGTTCTTC | CASSLATPTSYNEQFF
TRBJ2-1 | TRBV4-2 | TRBD2 | few | TGTGCCAGCAGCCAAGCGGGAGGGAACAATGAGCAGTTCTTC | CASSQAGGNNEQFF
TRBJ1-1 | TRBV12-5 | - | many | TGTGCTAGTGGTTTGTTGACGTACAACACTGAAGCTTTCTTT | CASGLLTYNTEAFF
TRBJ2-7 | TRBV14 | - | few | TGTGCCAGCAGCCAAGGGGCTAGCATCCTGTACGAGCAGTACTTC | CASSQGASILYEQYF
TRBJ1-2 | TRBV12-3/TRBV12-4 | - | - | TGTGCCAGCAGTTTAGTAGGAGGGGTAAACTATGGCTACACCTTC | CASSLVGGVNYGYTF
TRBJ2-7 | TRBV13 | TRBD1 | many | TGTGCCAGCAGCGACCGGGACAGGAACACCTACGAGCAGTACTTC | CASSDRDRNTYEQYF
TRBJ2-3 | TRBV29-1 | - | few | TGCAGCGGCGAGGGGCTAAGCACAGATACGCAGTATTTT | CSGEGLSTDTQYF
TRBJ1-2 | TRBV5-1 | - | many | TGCGCCAGCAACCTCCTCCAGGGGCGGGACTATGGCTACACCTTC | CASNLLQGRDYGYTF
TRBJ2-1 | TRBV2 | TRBD2 | many | TGTGCCAGCAGTGGAATAGCGGGGGGGCGAGGCGGGCAGTTCTTC | CASSGIAGGRGGQFF
TRBJ2-1 | TRBV30 | - | few | TGTGCCTGGAGAGGCCGGGGACCCCATCTCGGGCAGTTCTTC | CAWRGRGPHLGQFF
TRBJ1-1 | TRBV10-3 | - | few | TGTGCCATCAGTACAGTGAACACTGAAGCTTTCTTT | CAISTVNTEAFF
TRBJ1-2 | TRBV6-1 | TRBD1 | few | TGTGCCAGCAGCTCGGGACAGGGTCATGGCTACACCTTC | CASSSGQGHGYTF
TRBJ2-1 | TRBV24-1 | - | few | TGTGCCACCGCTACTAAGGGTTGGGTTTGGTTCTTC | CATATKGWVWFF